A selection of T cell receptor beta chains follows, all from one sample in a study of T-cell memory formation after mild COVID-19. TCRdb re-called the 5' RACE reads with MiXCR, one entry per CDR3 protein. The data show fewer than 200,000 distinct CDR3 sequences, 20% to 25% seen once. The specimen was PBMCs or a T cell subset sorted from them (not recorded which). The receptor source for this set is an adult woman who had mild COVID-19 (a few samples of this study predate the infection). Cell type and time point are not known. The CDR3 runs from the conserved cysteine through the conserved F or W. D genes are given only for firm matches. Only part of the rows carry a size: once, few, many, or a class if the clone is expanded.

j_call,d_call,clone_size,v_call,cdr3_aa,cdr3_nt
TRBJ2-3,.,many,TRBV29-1,CSVDGGDTQYF,TGCAGCGTTGACGGCGGAGATACGCAGTATTTT
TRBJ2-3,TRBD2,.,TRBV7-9,CASSPGGALYTQYF,TGTGCCAGCAGCCCCGGGGGGGCGCTTTATACGCAGTATTTT
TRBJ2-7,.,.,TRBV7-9,CASSRGESAYEQYF,TGTGCCAGCAGTCGCGGGGAATCTGCCTACGAGCAGTACTTC
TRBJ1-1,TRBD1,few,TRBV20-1,CSALAYRGGMNTEAFF,TGCAGTGCCTTAGCGTACAGGGGTGGAATGAACACTGAAGCTTTCTTT
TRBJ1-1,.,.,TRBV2,CASDKGSVNTEAFF,TGTGCCAGCGATAAGGGTAGCGTGAACACTGAAGCTTTCTTT
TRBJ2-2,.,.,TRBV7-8,CASSLGVFSTGELFF,TGTGCCAGCAGCTTAGGAGTTTTCAGCACCGGGGAGCTGTTTTTT
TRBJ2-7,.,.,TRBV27,CASSLFLRNGEQYF,TGTGCCAGCAGTTTGTTCCTTCGGAACGGCGAGCAGTACTTC
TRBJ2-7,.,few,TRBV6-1,CASRRDSLYEQYF,TGTGCCAGCAGGAGAGACAGCCTCTACGAGCAGTACTTC
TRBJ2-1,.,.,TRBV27,CASSPYVGTADEQFF,TGTGCCAGCAGTCCTTACGTCGGAACCGCGGATGAGCAGTTCTTC
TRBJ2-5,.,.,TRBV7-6,CASSLEPLAYQETQYF,TGTGCCAGCAGCTTAGAGCCCCTCGCTTACCAAGAGACCCAGTACTTC
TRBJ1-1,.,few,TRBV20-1,CSARDGATEAFF,TGCAGTGCTAGAGACGGAGCGACTGAAGCTTTCTTT
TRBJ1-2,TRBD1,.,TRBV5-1,CASSSGYDRGYGYTF,TGCGCCAGCAGCTCGGGGTACGACAGGGGATATGGCTACACCTTC
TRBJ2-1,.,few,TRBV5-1,CASSFHSSVTYNEQFF,TGCGCCAGCAGCTTCCACTCTAGCGTTACCTACAATGAGCAGTTCTTC
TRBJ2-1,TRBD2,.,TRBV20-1,CSASEREGLYNEQFF,TGCAGTGCTAGCGAGCGGGAGGGCCTATACAATGAGCAGTTCTTC
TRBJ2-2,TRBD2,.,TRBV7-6,CASSSRREGGFSGELFF,TGTGCCAGCAGCTCCCGACGGGAGGGGGGTTTCTCCGGGGAGCTGTTTTTT
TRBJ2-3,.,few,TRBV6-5,CASSSGTLTDTQYF,TGTGCCAGCAGTTCCGGAACGCTCACAGATACGCAGTATTTT
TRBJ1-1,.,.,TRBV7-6,CASSFREGMNTEAFF,TGTGCCAGCAGCTTCAGGGAGGGGATGAACACTGAAGCTTTCTTT
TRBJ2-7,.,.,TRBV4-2,CASSQDGDEQYF,TGTGCCAGCAGCCAAGATGGGGACGAGCAGTACTTC
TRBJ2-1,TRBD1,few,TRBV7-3,CASSAFVGQGGGEQFF,TGTGCCAGCAGCGCATTTGTCGGACAGGGCGGCGGTGAGCAGTTCTTC
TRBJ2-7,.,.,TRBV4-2,CASSQSRTTPYEQYF,TGTGCCAGCAGCCAATCTCGGACTACCCCCTACGAGCAGTACTTC
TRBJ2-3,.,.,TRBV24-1,CATSDTHRGLGDTQYF,TGTGCCACCAGTGATACTCACAGGGGACTGGGAGATACGCAGTATTTT
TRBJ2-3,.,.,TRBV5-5,CASSLLRHSTDTQYF,TGTGCCAGCAGCTTGCTCCGCCATAGCACAGATACGCAGTATTTT
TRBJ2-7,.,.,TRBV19,CASSPRQRTTYEQYF,TGTGCCAGTAGTCCAAGACAACGAACGACCTACGAGCAGTACTTC
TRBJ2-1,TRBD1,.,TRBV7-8,CASSSRTGESYNEQFF,TGTGCCAGCAGCTCGAGGACAGGAGAATCTTACAATGAGCAGTTCTTC
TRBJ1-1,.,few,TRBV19,CASSQGSTEAFF,TGTGCCAGTAGTCAGGGGAGCACTGAAGCTTTCTTT
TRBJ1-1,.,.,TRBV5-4,CASSLATEAFF,TGTGCCAGCAGCTTGGCCACTGAAGCTTTCTTT
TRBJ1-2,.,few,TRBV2,CASSEGPPHPNYGYTF,TGTGCCAGCAGTGAAGGCCCACCGCACCCTAACTATGGCTACACCTTC
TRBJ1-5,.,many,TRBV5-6,CASSPNTGEPQHF,TGTGCCAGCAGCCCGAATACAGGCGAGCCCCAGCATTTT
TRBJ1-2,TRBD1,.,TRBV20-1,CSAPSGTANYGYTF,TGCAGTGCGCCCTCCGGGACAGCTAACTATGGCTACACCTTC
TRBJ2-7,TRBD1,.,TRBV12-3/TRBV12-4,CASSSTGTGYEQYF,TGTGCCAGCAGCTCAACCGGGACAGGCTACGAGCAGTACTTC
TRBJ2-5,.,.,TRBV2,CASGEPPQGETQYF,TGTGCCAGCGGAGAGCCTCCTCAGGGGGAGACCCAGTACTTC
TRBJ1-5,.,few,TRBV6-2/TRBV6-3,CASTTLGEPQHF,TGTGCCAGCACCACATTGGGTGAGCCCCAGCATTTT
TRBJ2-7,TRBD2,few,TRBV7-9,CASSGLAGATYEQYF,TGTGCCAGCAGCGGACTAGCGGGAGCTACGTACGAGCAGTACTTC
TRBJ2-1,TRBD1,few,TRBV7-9,CASRPGQGEDNEQFF,TGTGCCAGCAGACCAGGACAGGGGGAAGACAATGAGCAGTTCTTC
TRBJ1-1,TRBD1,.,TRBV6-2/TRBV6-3,CASSGTGGFEAFF,TGTGCCAGCAGTGGGACAGGGGGCTTTGAAGCTTTCTTT
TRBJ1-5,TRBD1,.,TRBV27,CASSPYTGEQHF,TGTGCCAGCAGTCCCTACACAGGGGAACAGCATTTT
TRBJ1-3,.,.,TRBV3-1,CASSLGDTGWNTIYF,TGTGCCAGCAGCCTAGGGGACACTGGTTGGAACACCATATATTTT
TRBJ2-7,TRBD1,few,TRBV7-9,CASSPRGDRGTYEQYF,TGTGCCAGCAGCCCTCGAGGGGACAGGGGGACCTACGAGCAGTACTTC
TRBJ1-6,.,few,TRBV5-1,CASSLVGPYNSPLHF,TGCGCCAGCAGCTTGGTAGGCCCCTATAATTCACCCCTCCACTTT
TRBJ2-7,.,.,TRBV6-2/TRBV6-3,CASSSGVTYEQYF,TGTGCCAGCAGTTCAGGGGTGACCTACGAGCAGTACTTC
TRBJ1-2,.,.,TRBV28,CASSATVEFNYGYTF,TGTGCCAGCAGTGCGACGGTAGAGTTTAACTATGGCTACACCTTC
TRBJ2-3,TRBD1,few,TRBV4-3,CASSQGDSITDTQYF,TGCGCCAGCAGCCAAGGGGACAGTATAACAGATACGCAGTATTTT
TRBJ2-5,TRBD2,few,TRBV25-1,CASSASGSGETQYF,TGTGCCAGCAGTGCTAGCGGGAGTGGGGAGACCCAGTACTTC
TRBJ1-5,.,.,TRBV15,CATSRDIGRLNQPQHF,TGTGCCACCAGCAGAGATATAGGACGGCTCAATCAGCCCCAGCATTTT
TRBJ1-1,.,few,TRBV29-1,CSVEDGRGTEAFF,TGCAGCGTTGAAGATGGCAGGGGCACTGAAGCTTTCTTT
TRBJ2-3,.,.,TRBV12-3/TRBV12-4,CASTLGLDTQYF,TGTGCCAGCACCCTGGGTTTAGATACGCAGTATTTT
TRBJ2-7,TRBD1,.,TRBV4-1,CASSPGTGGQYEQYF,TGCGCCAGCAGCCCCGGGACAGGGGGGCAATACGAGCAGTACTTC
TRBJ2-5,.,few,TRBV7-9,CASGGGGLETQYF,TGTGCCAGCGGCGGTGGGGGTTTAGAGACCCAGTACTTC
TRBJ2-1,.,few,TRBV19,CASSMYLYNEQFF,TGTGCCAGTAGTATGTACCTTTACAATGAGCAGTTCTTT
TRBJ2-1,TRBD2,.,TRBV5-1,CASSLGTSGANEQFF,TGCGCCAGCAGCCTCGGGACTAGCGGAGCAAATGAGCAGTTCTTC
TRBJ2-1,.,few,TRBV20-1,CSARENEQFF,TGCAGTGCGAGGGAAAATGAGCAGTTCTTC
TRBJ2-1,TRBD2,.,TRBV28,CASSSRLAWQFF,TGTGCCAGCAGTTCCCGACTAGCTTGGCAGTTCTTC
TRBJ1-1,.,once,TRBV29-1,CSVEVGAMNTEAFF,TGCAGCGTTGAAGTGGGGGCGATGAACACTGAAGCTTTCTTT
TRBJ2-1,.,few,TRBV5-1,CASSLPDGEQFF,TGCGCCAGCAGCTTGCCCGATGGAGAGCAGTTCTTC
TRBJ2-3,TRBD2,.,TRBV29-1,CSVEELSGGADTQYF,TGCAGCGTTGAAGAGTTGTCGGGAGGGGCAGATACGCAGTATTTT
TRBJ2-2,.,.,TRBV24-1,CATSDLPPGRLSGELFF,TGTGCCACCAGTGATTTGCCGCCAGGGAGGTTGTCCGGGGAGCTGTTTTTT
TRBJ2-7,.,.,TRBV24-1,CATSDRQASSYEQYF,TGTGCCACCAGTGATCGACAGGCAAGCTCCTACGAGCAGTACTTC
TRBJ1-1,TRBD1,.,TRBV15,CATSGGDRKNTEAFF,TGTGCCACCAGCGGGGGGGACAGAAAGAACACTGAAGCTTTCTTT